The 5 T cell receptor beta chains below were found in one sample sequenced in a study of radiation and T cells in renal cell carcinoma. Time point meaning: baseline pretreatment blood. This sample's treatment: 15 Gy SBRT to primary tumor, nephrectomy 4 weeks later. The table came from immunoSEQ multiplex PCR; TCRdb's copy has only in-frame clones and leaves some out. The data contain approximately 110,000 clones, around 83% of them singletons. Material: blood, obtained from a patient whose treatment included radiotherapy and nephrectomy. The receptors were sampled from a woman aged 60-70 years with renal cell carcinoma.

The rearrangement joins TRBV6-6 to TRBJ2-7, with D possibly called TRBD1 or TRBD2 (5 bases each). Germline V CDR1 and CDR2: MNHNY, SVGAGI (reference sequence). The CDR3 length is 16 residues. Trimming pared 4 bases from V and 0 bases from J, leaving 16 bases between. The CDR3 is CASSSGDGLSSYEQYF. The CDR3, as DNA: TGTGCCAGCAGTTCCGGGGACGGGCTAAGCTCCTACGAGCAGTACTTC.

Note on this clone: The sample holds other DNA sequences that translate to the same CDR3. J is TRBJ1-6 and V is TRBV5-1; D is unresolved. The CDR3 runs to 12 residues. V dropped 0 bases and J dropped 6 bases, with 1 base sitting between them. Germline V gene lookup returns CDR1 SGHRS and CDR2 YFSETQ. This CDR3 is CASSLGNSPLHF. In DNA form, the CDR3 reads TGCGCCAGCAGCTTGGGTAATTCACCCCTCCACTTT.

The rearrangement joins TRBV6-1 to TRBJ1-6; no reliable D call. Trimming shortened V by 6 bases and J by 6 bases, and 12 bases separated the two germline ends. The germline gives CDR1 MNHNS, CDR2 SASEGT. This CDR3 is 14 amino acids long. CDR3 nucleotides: TGTGCCAGCAGAACAGCGTTCCCTAATTCACCCCTCCACTTT. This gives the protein CASRTAFPNSPLHF.

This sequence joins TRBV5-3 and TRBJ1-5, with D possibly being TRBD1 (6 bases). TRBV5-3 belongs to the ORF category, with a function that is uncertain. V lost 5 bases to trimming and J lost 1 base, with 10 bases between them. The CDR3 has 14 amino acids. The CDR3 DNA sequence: TGTGCCAGAAGTCCGGACAGCAGCAATCAGCCCCAGCATTTT. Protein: CARSPDSSNQPQHF.

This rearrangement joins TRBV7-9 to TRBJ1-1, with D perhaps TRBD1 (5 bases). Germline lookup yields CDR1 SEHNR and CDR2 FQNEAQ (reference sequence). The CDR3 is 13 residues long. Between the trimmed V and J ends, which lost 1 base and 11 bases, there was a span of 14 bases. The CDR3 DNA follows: TGTGCCAGCAGCTTAGTAGGGCAGGGTTTGGCTTTCTTT. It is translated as CASSLVGQGLAFF.